This T cell receptor beta chain was profiled in a study of T-cell reconstitution after alpha-beta-depleted transplantation in children. TCRbeta library preparation incorporated unique molecular identifiers. One entry per CDR3 protein results from TCRdb running MiXCR on the PCR reads. There are over 300,000 distinct CDR3 sequences in the sample; approximately 10% occur only once, and more than 2% lies in the top ten. This clonotype was picked up a small number of times. V gave up 2 bases and J gave up 0 bases; unmatched junction bases: 9. The CDR3 covers 18 residues. Germline CDR1 reads MNHEY; CDR2 reads SVGEGT.

The sequencing used PBMCs from the stem cell graft donor, collected from the stem cell graft. This sequence originates from a human donor who donated a stem cell graft to a child with acute lymphoblastic leukemia. The chain couples TRBV6-2 or TRBV6-3 to TRBJ2-7, with 11 bases fitting TRBD2. The CDR3 nucleotides are TGTGCCAGCAGTTACGATCGGACTAGCGGGTTCTACTCCTACGAGCAGTACTTC. This encodes CASSYDRTSGFYSYEQYF.